The clone carrying this T cell receptor (beta chain) was counted at least ten times. The antigen is undetermined. Each single cDNA molecule received a unique molecular identifier. TCRdb analysed the 5' RACE reads with MiXCR anew, one entry per CDR3 protein. The table shows about 83,000 distinct CDR3 sequences, with under 11% occurring only once. The sample belongs to a study of early T cells in non-severe SARS-CoV-2 infection. Study summary: Chains were not paired, and sequencing was done on bulk RNA from unsorted whole blood. Notes on the study in general: Clonotype matching in VDJdb favored anti-spike CD8 responses and did not capture private and CD4 specificities.

The V end lost 0 bases, the J end lost 5 bases, and 13 bases lay between the germline ends. Germline CDR1 and CDR2: LNHNV and YYDKDF (reference sequence). The CDR3 loop spans 16 amino acids. Sequenced material: whole blood, taken at baseline. The receptor comes from an adult who was a healthcare worker with PCR-confirmed SARS-CoV-2 infection or an uninfected control (not recorded which). This chain connects TRBV15 to TRBJ2-2; unclear D gene. The CDR3 spells CATSREGRARTGELFF. For the CDR3, the DNA is TGTGCCACCAGCAGAGAGGGAAGGGCGAGGACCGGGGAGCTGTTTTTT. Filled out from reference TRBV15 and TRBJ2-2, the complete variable domain reads DAMVIQNPRYQVTQFGKPVTLSCSQTLNHNVMYWYQQKSSQAPKLLFHYYDKDFNNEADTPDNFQSRRPNTSFCFLDIRSPGLGDTAMYLCATSREGRARTGELFFGEGSRLTVL.